The T cell receptor beta chain described here comes from a study of blood T cell repertoires in COVID-19 (dated by TCRdb to about 2020). Turning to the overall study: Collaborator samples came from the United States, Italy and Spain and covered acute and convalescent phases of COVID-19. A de-identified subject ID, COVID-19 status, age in years and sex were almost always included in the sample metadata. Deeply sampled blood TCRbeta repertoires from subjects exposed to, actively infected with, or recovered from COVID-19 were included in the dataset. The repertoires were made available in a free public database intended to serve as a resource for research on the immune response to SARS-CoV-2. Samples came from the ongoing ImmuneRACE study (first 160 participants) plus 1,254 subjects from 6 global collaborators. HLA class I and class II types, where available, came from metadata supplied by the sample provider rather than from assay-based typing. The prospective study material was composed of cDNA or gDNA derived from T cells, B-cell-depleted T cells, or PBMCs.

What the authors observed across the whole study: The quantity of clinical and demographic metadata differed by source and by participant and was supplied without curation.

TCRbeta CDR3 regions were amplified from genomic DNA by means of the immunoSEQ Assay, a bias-controlled multiplex PCR. In the authors' own workflow: The number of nucleated cells in each sample was estimated by amplification of reference gene primers within the assay. To quantify the absolute abundance of each unique TCRbeta CDR3 rearrangement, sequence reads were collapsed and filtered. For each sample, productive Simpson clonality was calculated as the square root of Simpson's diversity index across productive rearrangements. TCRdb's version of the immuneACCESS table is confined to in-frame rearrangements and falls short of the full clone set. An unresolved V gene accounts for under half of the shortfall where checked; the remainder is of unknown origin. V, J and clone size derive from that table, while D and trimming were established from the DNA sequence. The sample table records roughly 260,000 clones; roughly 86% of these occur just once. Jointly, the top ten make up around 2.5% of the sample.

Collaborating institutions collected whole blood in K2EDTA tubes following their own protocols. For TCRbeta analysis, collaborator samples were shipped as frozen whole blood, as isolated PBMCs, or as DNA extracted from either sample type. V gives up 0 bases and J gives up 2 bases, and the segment between their germline ends measures 9 bases. For CDR1 and CDR2, the germline V gene lists SGHRS and YFSETQ. Including cysteine and phenylalanine, the CDR3 has 15 amino acids. The read is trimmed to its CDR3 DNA, 45 bases read in frame from base 1. The count of this clone is one. The antigen it recognizes is unknown. No clone much larger than this one lies a single base away; base qualities are absent.

The receptor was isolated from a woman in her forties or fifties with acute or convalescent COVID-19. The sequenced material came from peripheral blood. The receptor chain draws on TRBV5-1 and TRBJ2-1; no D gene can be assigned with confidence. At the DNA level, the sequence is TGCGCCAGCAGCTTGGAGGCTAGGACCTACAATGAGCAGTTCTTC. This translates into CASSLEARTYNEQFF.